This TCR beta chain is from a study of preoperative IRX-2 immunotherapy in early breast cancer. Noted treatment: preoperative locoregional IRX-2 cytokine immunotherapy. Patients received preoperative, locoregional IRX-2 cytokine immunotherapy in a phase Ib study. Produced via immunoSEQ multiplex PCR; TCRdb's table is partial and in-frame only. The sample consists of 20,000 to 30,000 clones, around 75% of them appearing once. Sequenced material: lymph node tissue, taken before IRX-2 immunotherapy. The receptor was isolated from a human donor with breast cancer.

The chain's CDR3 is CASSLAVSYEQYF. The CDR3 DNA sequence: TGTGCCAGCAGCTTAGCGGTATCCTACGAGCAGTACTTC. This chain connects TRBV7-1 to TRBJ2-7, with D perhaps TRBD2 (6 bases). TRBV7-1 is annotated as an ORF whose role is uncertain. Trimming stripped 4 bases from V and 1 base from J, with 8 bases between. The CDR3 is made up of 13 amino acids.